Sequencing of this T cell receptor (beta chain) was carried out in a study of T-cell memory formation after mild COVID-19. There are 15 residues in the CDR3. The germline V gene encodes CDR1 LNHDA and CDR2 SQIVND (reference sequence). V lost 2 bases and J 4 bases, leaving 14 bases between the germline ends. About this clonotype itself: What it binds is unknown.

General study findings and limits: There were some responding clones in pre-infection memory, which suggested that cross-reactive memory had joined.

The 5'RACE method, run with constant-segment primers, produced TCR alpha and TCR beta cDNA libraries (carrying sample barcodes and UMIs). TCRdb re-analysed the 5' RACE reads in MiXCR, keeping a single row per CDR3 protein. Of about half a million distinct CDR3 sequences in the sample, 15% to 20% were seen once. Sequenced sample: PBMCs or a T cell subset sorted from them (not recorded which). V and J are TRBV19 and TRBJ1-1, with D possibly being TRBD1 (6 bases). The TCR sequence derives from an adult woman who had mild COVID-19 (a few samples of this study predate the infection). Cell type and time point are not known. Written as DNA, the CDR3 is TGTGCCAGTAGTATAAAGAGGGGGAGGGGCACTGAAGCTTTCTTT. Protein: CASSIKRGRGTEAFF.